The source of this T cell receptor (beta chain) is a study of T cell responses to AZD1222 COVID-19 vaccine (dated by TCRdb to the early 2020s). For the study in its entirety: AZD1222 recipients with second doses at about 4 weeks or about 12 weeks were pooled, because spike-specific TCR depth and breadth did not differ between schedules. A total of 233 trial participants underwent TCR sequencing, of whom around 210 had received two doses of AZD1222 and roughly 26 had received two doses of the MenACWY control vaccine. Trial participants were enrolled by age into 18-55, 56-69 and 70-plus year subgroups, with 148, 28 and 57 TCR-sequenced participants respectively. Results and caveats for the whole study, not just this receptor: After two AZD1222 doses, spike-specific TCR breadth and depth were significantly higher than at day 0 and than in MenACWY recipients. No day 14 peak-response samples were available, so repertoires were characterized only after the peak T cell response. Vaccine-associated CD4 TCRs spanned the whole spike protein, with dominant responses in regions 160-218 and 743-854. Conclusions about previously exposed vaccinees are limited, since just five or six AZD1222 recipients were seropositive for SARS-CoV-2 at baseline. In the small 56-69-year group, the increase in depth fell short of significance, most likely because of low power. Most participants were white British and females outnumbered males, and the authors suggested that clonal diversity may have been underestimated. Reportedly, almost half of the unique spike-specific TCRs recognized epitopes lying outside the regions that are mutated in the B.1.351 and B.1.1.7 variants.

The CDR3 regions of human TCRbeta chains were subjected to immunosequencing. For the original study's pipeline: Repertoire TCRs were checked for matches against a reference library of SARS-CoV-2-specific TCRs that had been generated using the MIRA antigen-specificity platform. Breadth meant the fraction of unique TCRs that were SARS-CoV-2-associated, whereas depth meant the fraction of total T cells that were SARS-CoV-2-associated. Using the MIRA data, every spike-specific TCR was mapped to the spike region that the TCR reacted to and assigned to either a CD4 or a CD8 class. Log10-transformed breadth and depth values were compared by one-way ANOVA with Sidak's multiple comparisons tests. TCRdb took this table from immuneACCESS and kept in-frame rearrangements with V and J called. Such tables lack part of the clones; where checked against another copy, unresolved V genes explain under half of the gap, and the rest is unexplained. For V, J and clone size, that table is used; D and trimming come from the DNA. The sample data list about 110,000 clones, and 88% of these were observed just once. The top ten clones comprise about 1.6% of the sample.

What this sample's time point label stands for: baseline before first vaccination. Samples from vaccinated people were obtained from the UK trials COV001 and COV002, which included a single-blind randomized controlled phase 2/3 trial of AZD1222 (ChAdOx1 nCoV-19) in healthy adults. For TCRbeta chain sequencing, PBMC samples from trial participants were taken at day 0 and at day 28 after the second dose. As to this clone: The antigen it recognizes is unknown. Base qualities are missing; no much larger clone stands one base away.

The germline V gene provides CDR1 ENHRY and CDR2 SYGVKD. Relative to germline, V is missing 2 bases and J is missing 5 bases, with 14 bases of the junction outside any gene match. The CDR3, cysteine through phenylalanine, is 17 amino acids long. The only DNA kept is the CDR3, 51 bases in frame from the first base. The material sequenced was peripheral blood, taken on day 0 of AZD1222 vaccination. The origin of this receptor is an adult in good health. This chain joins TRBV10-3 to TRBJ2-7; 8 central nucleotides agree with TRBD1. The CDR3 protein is CAISEEVSADRANEQYF. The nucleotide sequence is TGTGCCATCAGTGAGGAAGTATCTGCGGACAGGGCGAACGAGCAGTACTTC.